This TCR beta chain was identified in a study of regulatory T cells in long-lasting Graves disease. General study findings and limits: Relative to newly diagnosed Graves' patients, persistent ones had lower TCR diversity.

HTBI primers from iRepertoire and Arm-PCR of CDR3 regions yielded the TCR beta libraries. TCRdb fed the multiplex PCR reads into MiXCR, producing one record per CDR3 protein. The sample includes roughly 560,000 distinct CDR3 sequences, around 12% of them seen just once. Details on this clonotype: Its antigen remains unidentified.

The CDR3 covers 14 residues. The germline V and J ends were trimmed by 5 bases and 7 bases, with 18 bases remaining between them. The time point here: newly diagnosed GD, antithyroid drugs for less than 3 months. Preparation of the TCR library used RNA extracted from PBMCs. American Thyroid Association guidelines served as the basis for diagnosing Graves' disease. These data were likewise used in another study, on T cells in Graves' hyperthyroidism and ophthalmopathy. That source notes: During a first-round RT-PCR of the TCR CDR3, the HTBI primer set was used. Most thyroid-expanded clonotypes above 0.001 were also found in blood.

The source of this sequence is a woman in her twenties or thirties with Graves disease. Source: peripheral blood mononuclear cells (PBMCs), taken at new diagnosis, from a patient treated with antithyroid drugs. V usage is TRBV12-3 or TRBV12-4 and J usage is TRBJ2-7; D might be TRBD1 or TRBD2, each matching 5 bases. The CDR3 DNA follows: TGTGCCAGCAGTCCTCGGGACGGCGGTAAGGAGCAGTACTTC. Amino acid sequence: CASSPRDGGKEQYF.